This is a list of T cell receptor beta chains from one sample in a study of early T cells in non-severe SARS-CoV-2 infection. TCRdb re-called the 5' RACE reads through MiXCR, storing one row per CDR3 protein. The sample shows about 56,000 distinct CDR3 sequences, less than 15% of them seen only once. Source: whole blood, taken at baseline. All receptors come from an adult who was a healthcare worker with PCR-confirmed SARS-CoV-2 infection or an uninfected control (not recorded which). CDR3s include the opening cysteine and the closing phenylalanine or tryptophan. The order of the fields is V gene, J gene, D gene, clone size, CDR3 DNA, CDR3 protein. D genes are given only for firm matches. The size of a clone is reported for some rows only, either as once, few or many, or as a class for expanded clones.

>TRBV3-1|TRBJ1-1|.|.
TGTGCCAGCAGCCAAGGCAGACAGTCGAACACTGAAGCTTTCTTT
CASSQGRQSNTEAFF
>TRBV10-1|TRBJ2-1|TRBD1|few
TGCGCCAGCCAAGACAGGGTAGGCAATGAGCAGTTCTTC
CASQDRVGNEQFF
>TRBV3-1|TRBJ2-7|TRBD2|many
TGTGCCAGCAGCCTCCAAGGACTAGCCTACGAGCAGTACTTC
CASSLQGLAYEQYF
>TRBV11-2|TRBJ2-2|.|.
TGTGCCAGCAGCTTACCCCCCCTTAGGTCGGGCACCGGGGAGCTGTTTTTT
CASSLPPLRSGTGELFF
>TRBV24-1|TRBJ2-2|.|many
TGTGCCACCAGTGATTTGGAGAGTAACACCGGGGAGCTGTTTTTT
CATSDLESNTGELFF
>TRBV2|TRBJ1-2|.|.
TGTGCCAGCAGGGCAGACAGTAACTATGGCTACACCTTC
CASRADSNYGYTF
>TRBV7-9|TRBJ2-1|.|.
TGTGCCAGCAGCTTAGCCGGGCGGGATCGGCAGTTCTTC
CASSLAGRDRQFF
>TRBV29-1|TRBJ2-4|TRBD1|.
TGCAGCGTTGAAGATTGGGGACAGGGAAACATTCAGTACTTC
CSVEDWGQGNIQYF
>TRBV5-6|TRBJ1-1|.|few
TGTGCCAGCCTACGGGGGCAGGCCCGGATGACTGAAGCTTTCTTT
CASLRGQARMTEAFF
>TRBV2|TRBJ2-1|.|.
TGTGCCAGCAGGCCGGGACCGAACAATGAGCAGTTCTTC
CASRPGPNNEQFF
>TRBV9|TRBJ2-2|.|.
TGTGCCAGCAGCCCCCGGGGCAGCGTGACCGGGGAGCTGTTTTTT
CASSPRGSVTGELFF
>TRBV4-1|TRBJ1-5|.|few
TGCGCCAGCAGCCAAGTGGGAAGGAGCCTTTCTCAGCCCCAGCATTTT
CASSQVGRSLSQPQHF
>TRBV30|TRBJ1-4|TRBD1|many
TGTGCCTGGAGTGCCGGGACAGATAATGAAAAACTGTTTTTT
CAWSAGTDNEKLFF
>TRBV11-2|TRBJ2-7|TRBD1|few
TGTGCCAGCAGCGCATACAGGGGTTCCACCTCCGAGCAGTACTTC
CASSAYRGSTSEQYF
>TRBV5-1|TRBJ2-1|TRBD2|few
TGCGCCAGCAGCTTGGAAGGGACTAGAATAAATGAGCAGTTCTTC
CASSLEGTRINEQFF
>TRBV27|TRBJ2-7|TRBD2|few
TGTGCCAGCAGCCTAGCGGGAGGGGCGGGGGAGCAGTACTTC
CASSLAGGAGEQYF
>TRBV6-1|TRBJ1-4|.|few
TGTGCCAGCAGTGAGGGGGCGGATGTCTATGAAAAACTGTTTTTT
CASSEGADVYEKLFF
>TRBV5-8|TRBJ2-3|.|many
TGTGCCAGCAGCTTCAGGGCTTCAGATACGCAGTATTTT
CASSFRASDTQYF